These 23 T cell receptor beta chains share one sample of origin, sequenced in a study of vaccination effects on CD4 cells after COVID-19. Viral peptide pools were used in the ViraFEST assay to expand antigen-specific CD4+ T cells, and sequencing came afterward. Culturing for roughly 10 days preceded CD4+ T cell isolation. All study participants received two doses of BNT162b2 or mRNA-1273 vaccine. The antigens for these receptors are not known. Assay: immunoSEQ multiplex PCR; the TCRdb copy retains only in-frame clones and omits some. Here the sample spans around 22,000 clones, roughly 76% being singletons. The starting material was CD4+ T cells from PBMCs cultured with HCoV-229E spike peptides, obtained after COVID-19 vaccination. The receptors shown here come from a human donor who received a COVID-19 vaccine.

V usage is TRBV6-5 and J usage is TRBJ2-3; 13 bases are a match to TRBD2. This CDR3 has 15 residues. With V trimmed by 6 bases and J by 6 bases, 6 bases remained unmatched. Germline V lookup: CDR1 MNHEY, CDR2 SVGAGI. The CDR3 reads CASRSGTSGADTQYF. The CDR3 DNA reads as TGTGCCAGCAGATCCGGGACTAGCGGGGCTGATACGCAGTATTTT.

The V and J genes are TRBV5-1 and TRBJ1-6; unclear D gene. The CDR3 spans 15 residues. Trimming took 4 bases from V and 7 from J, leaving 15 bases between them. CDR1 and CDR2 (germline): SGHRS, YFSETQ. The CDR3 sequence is CASSPDAQKNSPLHF. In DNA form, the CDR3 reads TGCGCCAGCAGCCCGGACGCCCAAAAAAATTCACCCCTCCACTTT.

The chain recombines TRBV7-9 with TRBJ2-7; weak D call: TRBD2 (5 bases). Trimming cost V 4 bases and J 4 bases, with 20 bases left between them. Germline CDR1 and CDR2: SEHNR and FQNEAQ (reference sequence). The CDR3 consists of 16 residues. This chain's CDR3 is CASSSPFRETGYEQYF. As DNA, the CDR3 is TGTGCCAGCAGCTCCCCCTTCCGGGAAACTGGGTACGAGCAGTACTTC.

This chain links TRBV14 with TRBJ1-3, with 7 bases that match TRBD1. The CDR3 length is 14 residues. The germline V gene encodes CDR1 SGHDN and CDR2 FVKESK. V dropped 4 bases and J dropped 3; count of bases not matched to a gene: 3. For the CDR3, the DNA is TGTGCCAGCAGCCTACGGACAGGTGGAAACACCATATATTTT. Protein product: CASSLRTGGNTIYF.

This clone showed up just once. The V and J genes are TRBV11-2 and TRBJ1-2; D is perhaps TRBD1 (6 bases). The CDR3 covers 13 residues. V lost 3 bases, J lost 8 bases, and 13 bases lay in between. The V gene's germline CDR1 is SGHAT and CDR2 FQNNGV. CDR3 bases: TGTGCCAGCAGCTTGAGGGGGGCGATGGGCTACACCTTC. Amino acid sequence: CASSLRGAMGYTF.

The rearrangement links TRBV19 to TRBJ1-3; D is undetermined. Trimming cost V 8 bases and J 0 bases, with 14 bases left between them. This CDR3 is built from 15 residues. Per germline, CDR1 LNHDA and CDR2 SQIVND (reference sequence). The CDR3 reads CASGVSSSSGNTIYF. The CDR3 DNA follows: TGTGCCAGTGGGGTATCTTCTTCCTCTGGAAACACCATATATTTT.

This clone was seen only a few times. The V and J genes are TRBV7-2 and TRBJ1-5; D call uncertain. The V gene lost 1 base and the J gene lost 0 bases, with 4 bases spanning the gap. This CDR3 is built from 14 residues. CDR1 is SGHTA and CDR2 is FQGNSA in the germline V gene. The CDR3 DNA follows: TGTGCCAGCAGCTTAGAATATAGCAATCAGCCCCAGCATTTT. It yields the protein CASSLEYSNQPQHF.

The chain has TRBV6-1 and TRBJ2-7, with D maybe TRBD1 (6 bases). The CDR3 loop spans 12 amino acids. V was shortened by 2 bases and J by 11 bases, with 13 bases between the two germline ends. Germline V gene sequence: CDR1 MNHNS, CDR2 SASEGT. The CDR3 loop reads CASSERWAGEYF. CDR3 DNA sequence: TGTGCCAGCAGTGAAAGGTGGGCAGGGGAGTACTTC.

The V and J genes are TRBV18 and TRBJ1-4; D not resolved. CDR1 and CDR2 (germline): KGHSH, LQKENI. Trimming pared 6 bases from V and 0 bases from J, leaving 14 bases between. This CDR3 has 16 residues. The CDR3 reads CASSRTGYPTNEKLFF. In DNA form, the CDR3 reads TGTGCCAGCTCCCGAACGGGATACCCAACTAATGAAAAACTGTTTTTT.

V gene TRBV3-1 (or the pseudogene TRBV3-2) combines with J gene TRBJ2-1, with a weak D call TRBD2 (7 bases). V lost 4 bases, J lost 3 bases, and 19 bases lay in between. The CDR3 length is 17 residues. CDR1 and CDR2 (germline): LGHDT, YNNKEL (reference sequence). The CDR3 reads CASSPGAAGVGYNEQFF. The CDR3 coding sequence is TGTGCCAGCAGCCCGGGGGCGGCGGGAGTTGGCTACAATGAGCAGTTCTTC.

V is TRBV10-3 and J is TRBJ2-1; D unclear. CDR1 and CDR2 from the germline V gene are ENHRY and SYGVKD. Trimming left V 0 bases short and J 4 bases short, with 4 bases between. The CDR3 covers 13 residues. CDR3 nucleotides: TGTGCCATCAGTGAGTCTGAGTACAATGAGCAGTTCTTC. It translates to CAISESEYNEQFF.

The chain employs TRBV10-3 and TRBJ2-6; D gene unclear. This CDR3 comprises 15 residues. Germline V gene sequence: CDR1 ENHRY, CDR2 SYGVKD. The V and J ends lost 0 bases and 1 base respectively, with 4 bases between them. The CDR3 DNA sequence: TGTGCCATCAGTGAGTCGGTATCTGGGGCCAACGTCCTGACTTTC. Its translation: CAISESVSGANVLTF.

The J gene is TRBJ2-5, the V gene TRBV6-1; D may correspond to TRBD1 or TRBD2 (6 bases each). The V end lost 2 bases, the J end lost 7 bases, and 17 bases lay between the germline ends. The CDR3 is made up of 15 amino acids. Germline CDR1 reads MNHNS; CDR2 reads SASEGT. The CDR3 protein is CASSESRQAGGTQYF. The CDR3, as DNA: TGTGCCAGCAGTGAATCCCGACAGGCCGGGGGGACCCAGTACTTC.

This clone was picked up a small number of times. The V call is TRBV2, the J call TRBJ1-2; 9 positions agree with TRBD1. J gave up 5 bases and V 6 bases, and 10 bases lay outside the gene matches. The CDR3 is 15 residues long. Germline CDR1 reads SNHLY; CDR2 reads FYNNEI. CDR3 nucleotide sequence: TGTGCCAGCAGGGACACAGGGGGCGTAGGGTATGGCTACACCTTC. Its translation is CASRDTGGVGYGYTF.

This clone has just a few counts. The CDR3 nucleotides are TGTGCCAGCAGCGCTTGGGGGAGTGGAAGCTATGGCTACACCTTC. Translating it yields CASSAWGSGSYGYTF. The J gene is TRBJ1-2, the V gene TRBV5-6, with TRBD1 as a possible D gene (5 bases). Germline-derived CDR1 and CDR2 are SGHDT and YYEEEE. This CDR3 comprises 15 residues. V was pared by 4 bases and J by 4 bases, with 17 bases between.

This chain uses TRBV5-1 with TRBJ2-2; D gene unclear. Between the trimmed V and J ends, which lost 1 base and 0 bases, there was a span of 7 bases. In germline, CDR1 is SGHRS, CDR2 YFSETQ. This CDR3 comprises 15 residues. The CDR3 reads CASSLTAANTGELFF. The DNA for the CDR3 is TGCGCCAGCAGCTTGACAGCTGCGAACACCGGGGAGCTGTTTTTT.

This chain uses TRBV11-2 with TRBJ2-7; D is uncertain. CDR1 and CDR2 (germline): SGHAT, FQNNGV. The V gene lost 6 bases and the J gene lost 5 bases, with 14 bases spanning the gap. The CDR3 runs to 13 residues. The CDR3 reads CASRGIGLHEQYF. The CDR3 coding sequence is TGTGCCAGCAGGGGTATCGGGCTCCACGAGCAGTACTTC.

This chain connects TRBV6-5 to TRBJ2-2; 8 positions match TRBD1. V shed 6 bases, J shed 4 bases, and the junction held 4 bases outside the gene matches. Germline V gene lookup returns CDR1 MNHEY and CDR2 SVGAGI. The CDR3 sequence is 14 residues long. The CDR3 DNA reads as TGTGCCAGCAGCAGAACAGGGGGCACCGGGGAGCTGTTTTTT. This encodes CASSRTGGTGELFF.

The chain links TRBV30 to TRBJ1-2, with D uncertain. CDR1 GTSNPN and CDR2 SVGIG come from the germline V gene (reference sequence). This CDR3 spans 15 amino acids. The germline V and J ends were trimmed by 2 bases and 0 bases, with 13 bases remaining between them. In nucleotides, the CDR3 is TGTGCCTGGAGTCCGTATGGGCGGACTAACTATGGCTACACCTTC. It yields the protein CAWSPYGRTNYGYTF.

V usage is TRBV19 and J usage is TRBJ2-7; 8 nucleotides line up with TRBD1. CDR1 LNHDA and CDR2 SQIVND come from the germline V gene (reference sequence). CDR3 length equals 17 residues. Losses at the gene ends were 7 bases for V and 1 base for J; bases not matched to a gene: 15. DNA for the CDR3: TGTGCCAGTACCGACGGACAGGGCGGTGTAGGGTCCTACGAGCAGTACTTC. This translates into CASTDGQGGVGSYEQYF.

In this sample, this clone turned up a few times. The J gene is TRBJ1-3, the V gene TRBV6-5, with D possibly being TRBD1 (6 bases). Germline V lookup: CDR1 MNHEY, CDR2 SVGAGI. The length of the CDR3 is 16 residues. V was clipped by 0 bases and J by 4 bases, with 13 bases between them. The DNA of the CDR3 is TGTGCCAGCAGTTACTCGGGGGGCCTCGGGGGAAACACCATATATTTT. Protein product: CASSYSGGLGGNTIYF.

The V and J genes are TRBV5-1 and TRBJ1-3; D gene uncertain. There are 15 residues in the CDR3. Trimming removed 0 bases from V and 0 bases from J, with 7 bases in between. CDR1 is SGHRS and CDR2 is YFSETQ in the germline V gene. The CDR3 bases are TGCGCCAGCAGCTTGGGACACAACTCTGGAAACACCATATATTTT. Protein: CASSLGHNSGNTIYF.

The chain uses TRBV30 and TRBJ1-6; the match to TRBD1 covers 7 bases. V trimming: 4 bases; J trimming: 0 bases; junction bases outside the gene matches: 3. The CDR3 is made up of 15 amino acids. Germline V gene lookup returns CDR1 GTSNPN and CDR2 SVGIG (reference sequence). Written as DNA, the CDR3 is TGTGCCTGGATGACAGGGAGCTCCTATAATTCACCCCTCCACTTT. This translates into CAWMTGSSYNSPLHF. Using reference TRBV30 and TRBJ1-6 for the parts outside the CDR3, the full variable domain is SQTIHQWPATLVQPVGSPLSLECTVEGTSNPNLYWYRQAAGRGLQLLFYSVGIGQISSEVPQNLSASRPQDRQFILSSKKLLLSDSGFYLCAWMTGSSYNSPLHFGNGTRLTVT.